This TCR beta chain was identified during a study of cytomegalovirus exposure and HLA in healthy donors. This CDR3 is 15 amino acids long. Trimming took 0 bases from V and 1 from J, leaving 9 bases between them. CDR1 is SEHNR and CDR2 is FQNEAQ in the germline V gene (reference sequence). Profiling relied on immunoSEQ multiplex PCR, and the TCRdb table lists in-frame clones only, not all of them. Of around 150,000 clones detected, roughly 90% appear once; the ten largest clones hold approximately 2.1%. The sequenced sample consisted of PBMCs. The chain is built from TRBV7-9 and TRBJ2-5; a weak D match, TRBD2 (6 bases). The sequence was collected from a woman under 30 in good health and CMV-seronegative. CDR3 DNA: TGTGCCAGCAGCTTAGCCGCGGGGCCCCAAGAGACCCAGTACTTC. It encodes CASSLAAGPQETQYF.